This TCR beta chain was captured in a study of fetal regulatory T cell absence and autoimmunity. This table comes from immunoSEQ multiplex PCR, and its TCRdb copy is limited to in-frame clones, with some not included. The data show just over 45,000 clones, 70% to 85% seen once. Per the germline V gene, CDR1 is LNHDA and CDR2 is SQIVND (reference sequence). The CDR3 extends over 16 amino acids. Between the trimmed V and J ends, which lost 6 bases and 2 bases, there was a span of 20 bases. This clone was counted a few times. The sample taken for sequencing was cord blood. V is TRBV19 and J is TRBJ2-7, with D uncertain. This receptor was identified in a newborn boy with IPEX syndrome. The chain's CDR3 is CASSYGPWAAAYEQYF. In DNA form, the CDR3 reads TGTGCCAGTAGCTATGGGCCCTGGGCTGCGGCCTACGAGCAGTACTTC.